This TCR beta chain was obtained from a study of T cell changes during pregnancy in multiple sclerosis. Clones were read by immunoSEQ multiplex PCR, and TCRdb kept only the in-frame ones, dropping some. The sample lists 68,000 or so clones, about 91% seen once, with around 1.3% in the top ten. This clone occurred a few times. V was pared by 9 bases and J by 5 bases, with 7 bases of the junction left unmatched. The CDR3 contains 13 residues. The germline gives CDR1 LNHDA, CDR2 SQIVND (reference sequence). V and J are TRBV19 and TRBJ1-1, with 9 bases fitting TRBD1. This specimen consisted of peripheral blood, obtained in the second trimester of pregnancy. This TCR derives from a female donor in good health, enrolled as a control in a pregnancy study. The CDR3 DNA is TGTGCCAGCAGCTGGGACAGGGAAACTGAAGCTTTCTTT. Its translation: CASSWDRETEAFF.